This TCR beta chain came from a study of cytomegalovirus exposure and HLA in healthy donors. General study findings and limits: It was taken for granted in presence/absence analyses that sequencing depth across donors was roughly uniform. Three of the chains that were CMV-associated were confirmed in vitro to be specific for CMV antigens. Earlier results showed most TCR beta V segments being productive about 87% or about 30% of the time. From TCR beta sequences, most subjects' HLA-A and HLA-B alleles were reportedly predicted accurately.

Both 60 Vbeta primers and 13 Jbeta primers went into the PCR. TCRdb's table, derived via immunoSEQ multiplex PCR, lists solely in-frame clones and lacks some. The table shows just over 200,000 clones, with 65% to 85% occurring only once. As for this clone: As yet, its antigen is unknown.

Germline CDR1 and CDR2: MDHEN and SYDVKM. The CDR3 runs to 14 residues. Trimming took off 2 bases at V and 8 bases at J, with 13 bases between the two ends. The chain is built from TRBV28 and TRBJ2-1; the D gene is possibly TRBD2 (6 bases). This clonotype was obtained from a man over 45 in good health and CMV-seronegative. Sequences were obtained from PBMCs. The CDR3 spells CASSLGGARDEQFF. DNA for the CDR3: TGTGCCAGCAGTTTAGGAGGGGCTAGGGATGAGCAGTTCTTC.